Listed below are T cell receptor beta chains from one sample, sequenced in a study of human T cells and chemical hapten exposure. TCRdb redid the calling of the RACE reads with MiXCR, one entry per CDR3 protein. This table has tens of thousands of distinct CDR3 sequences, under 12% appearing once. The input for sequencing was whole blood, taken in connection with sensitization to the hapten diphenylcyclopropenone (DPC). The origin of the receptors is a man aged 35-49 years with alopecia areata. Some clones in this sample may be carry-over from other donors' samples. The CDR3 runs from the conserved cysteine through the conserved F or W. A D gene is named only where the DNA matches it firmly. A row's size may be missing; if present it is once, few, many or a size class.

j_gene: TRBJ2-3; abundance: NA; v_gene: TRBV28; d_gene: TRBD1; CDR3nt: TGTGCCAGCAGTTTAAGCAGGGGGCGCACAGATACGCAGTATTTT; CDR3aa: CASSLSRGRTDTQYF
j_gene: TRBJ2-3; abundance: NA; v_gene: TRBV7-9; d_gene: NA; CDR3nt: TGTGCCAGCAGCGCGGACATAGACTTCACAGATACGCAGTATTTT; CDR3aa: CASSADIDFTDTQYF
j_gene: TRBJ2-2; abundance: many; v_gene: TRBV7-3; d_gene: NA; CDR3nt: TGTGCCAGCAGCCCCCCCCGGGTCAAGAGGGTCGACACCGGGGAGCTGTTTTTT; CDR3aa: CASSPPRVKRVDTGELFF
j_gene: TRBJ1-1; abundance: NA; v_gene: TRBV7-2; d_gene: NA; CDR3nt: TGTGCCAGCAGCCGGGACCTCACCCAAGCTTTCTTT; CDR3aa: CASSRDLTQAFF
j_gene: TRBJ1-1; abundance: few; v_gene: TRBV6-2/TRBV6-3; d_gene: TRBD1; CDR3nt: TGTGCCAGCAGTACCCGGGACAGGGGGACTGAAGCTTTCTTT; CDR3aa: CASSTRDRGTEAFF
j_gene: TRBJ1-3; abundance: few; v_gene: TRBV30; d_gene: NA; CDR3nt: TGTGCCTGGAGTAGTATTGGAGGGTATGCTGGAAACACCATATATTTT; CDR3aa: CAWSSIGGYAGNTIYF
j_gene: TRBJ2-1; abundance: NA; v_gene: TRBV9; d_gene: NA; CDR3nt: TGTGCCAGCAGCGTAAGGCCCCACGTCGGGGATGAGCAGTTCTTC; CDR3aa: CASSVRPHVGDEQFF
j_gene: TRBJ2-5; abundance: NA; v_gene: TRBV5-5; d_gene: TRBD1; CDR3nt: TGTGCCAGCAGCATTCAAGGGGGCAGAGGGACCCAGTACTTC; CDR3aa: CASSIQGGRGTQYF
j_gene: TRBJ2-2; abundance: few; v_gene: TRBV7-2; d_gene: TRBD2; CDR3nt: TGTGCCAGCAACTTACCCGGGACTAGCTTAACCGGGGAGCTGTTTTTT; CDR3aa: CASNLPGTSLTGELFF
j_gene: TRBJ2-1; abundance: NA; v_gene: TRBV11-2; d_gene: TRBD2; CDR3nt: TGTGCCAGCAGACGTATAGGGTCCAGCGGGAGTATTAATGAGCAGTTCTTC; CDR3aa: CASRRIGSSGSINEQFF
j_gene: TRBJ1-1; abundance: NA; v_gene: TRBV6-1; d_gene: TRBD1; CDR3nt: TGTGCCAGCAGTGCCCAACAGGGGGCCTTCTTT; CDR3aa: CASSAQQGAFF
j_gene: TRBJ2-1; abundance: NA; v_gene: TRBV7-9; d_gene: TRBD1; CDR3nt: TGTGCCAGCAGCTTCGGACAGGGACTGGATGAGCAGTTCTTC; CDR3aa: CASSFGQGLDEQFF
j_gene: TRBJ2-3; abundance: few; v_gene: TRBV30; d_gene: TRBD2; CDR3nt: TGTGCCTGGAGTGTCCAAAGCGGGAGGGCCGGCACAGATACGCAGTATTTT; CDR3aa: CAWSVQSGRAGTDTQYF
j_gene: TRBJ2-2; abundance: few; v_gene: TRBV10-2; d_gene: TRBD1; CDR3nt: TGCGCCAGCAGGGACAGGGCGAACACCGGGGAGCTGTTTTTT; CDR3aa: CASRDRANTGELFF
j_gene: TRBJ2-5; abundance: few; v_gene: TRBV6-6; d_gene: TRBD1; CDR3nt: TGTGCCAGCAAGCAACAGGGGGGAGAGACCCAGTACTTC; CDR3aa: CASKQQGGETQYF
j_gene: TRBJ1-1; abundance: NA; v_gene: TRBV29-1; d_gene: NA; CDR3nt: TGCAGCGTCGGGAGACAGGTGAACACTGAAGCTTTCTTT; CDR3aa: CSVGRQVNTEAFF
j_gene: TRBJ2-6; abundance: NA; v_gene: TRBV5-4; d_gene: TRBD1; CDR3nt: TGTGCCAGCAGCTTGCAGGGGGCGACTGGGGCCAACGTCCTGACTTTC; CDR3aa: CASSLQGATGANVLTF
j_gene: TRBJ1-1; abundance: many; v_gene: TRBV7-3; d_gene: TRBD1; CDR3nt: TGTGCCAGCAGCTCACAGGGGGCAGACACTGAAGCTTTCTTT; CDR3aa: CASSSQGADTEAFF
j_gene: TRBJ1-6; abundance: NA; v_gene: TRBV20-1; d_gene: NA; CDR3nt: TGCAGTGCCCTGAATGACAGAGATAATTCACCCCTCCACTTT; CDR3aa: CSALNDRDNSPLHF
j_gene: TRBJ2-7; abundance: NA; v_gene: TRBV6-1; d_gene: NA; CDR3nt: TGTGCCAGCAGTGGGGGCACTTACTACGAGCAGTACTTC; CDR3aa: CASSGGTYYEQYF
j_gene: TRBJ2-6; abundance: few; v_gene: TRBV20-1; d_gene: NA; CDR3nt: TGCAGTGCTAGATCCGTACCTGGGGCCAACGTCCTGACTTTC; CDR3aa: CSARSVPGANVLTF
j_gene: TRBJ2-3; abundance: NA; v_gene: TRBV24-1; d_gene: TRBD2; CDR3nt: TGTGCCACCAGTGATTCGCGGGAGTGGACAGATACGCAGTATTTT; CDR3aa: CATSDSREWTDTQYF
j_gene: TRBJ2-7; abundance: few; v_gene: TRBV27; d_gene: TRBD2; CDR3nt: TGTGCCAGCAGTACCCTAAAACTAGCGGGAGGGTACGAGCAGTACTTC; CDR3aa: CASSTLKLAGGYEQYF
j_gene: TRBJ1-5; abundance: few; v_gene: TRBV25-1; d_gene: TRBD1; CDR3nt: TGTGCCAGCAGTGATAGGAGACAGGGCTCTCCCTATCGCAATCAGCCCCAGCATTTT; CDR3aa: CASSDRRQGSPYRNQPQHF
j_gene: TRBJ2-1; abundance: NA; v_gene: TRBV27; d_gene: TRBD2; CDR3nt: TGTGCCAGTTCGACTAGCGGGAGCATCGGGTACAATGAGCAGTTCTTC; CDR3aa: CASSTSGSIGYNEQFF
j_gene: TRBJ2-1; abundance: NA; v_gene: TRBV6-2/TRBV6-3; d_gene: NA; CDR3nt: TGTGCCAGCAGTTACTCGAGGGCGGGACTCTACAATGAGCAGTTCTTC; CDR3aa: CASSYSRAGLYNEQFF
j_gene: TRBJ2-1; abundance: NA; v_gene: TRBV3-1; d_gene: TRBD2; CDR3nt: TGTGCCAGCAGTCTCTACGGACTAGCGGGTGCCAATGAGCAGTTCTTC; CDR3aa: CASSLYGLAGANEQFF
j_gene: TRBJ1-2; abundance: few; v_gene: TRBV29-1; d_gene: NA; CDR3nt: TGCAGCGTTAGGGGAGGGGAGTATGGCTACACCTTC; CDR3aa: CSVRGGEYGYTF
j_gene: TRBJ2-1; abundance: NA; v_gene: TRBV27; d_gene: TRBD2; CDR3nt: TGTGCCAGCAGTTTTAACGCGGGAGATCCCCACAATGAGCAGTTCTTC; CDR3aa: CASSFNAGDPHNEQFF
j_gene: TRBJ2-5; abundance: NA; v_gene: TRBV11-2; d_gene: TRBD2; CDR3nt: TGTGCCAGCAGCCCCATGGGGGGAGGGTACCAAGAGACCCAGTACTTC; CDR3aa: CASSPMGGGYQETQYF
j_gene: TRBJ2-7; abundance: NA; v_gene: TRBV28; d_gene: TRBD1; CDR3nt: TGTGCCAGCAGTCCACCGGGACAGAGACTAAGGGAGCAGTACTTC; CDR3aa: CASSPPGQRLREQYF
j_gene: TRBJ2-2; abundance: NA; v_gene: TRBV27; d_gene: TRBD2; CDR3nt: TGTGCGTGCGGCGAAGGACTAGTCGCTACCGGGGAGCTGTTTTTT; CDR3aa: CACGEGLVATGELFF
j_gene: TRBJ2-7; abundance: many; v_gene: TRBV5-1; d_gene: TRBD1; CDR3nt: TGCGCCAGCAGCCGACAGGGCCCCTACGAGCAGTACTTC; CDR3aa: CASSRQGPYEQYF
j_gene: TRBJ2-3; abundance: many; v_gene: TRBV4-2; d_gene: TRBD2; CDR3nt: TGTGCCAGCAGCCAAGCTGGAGCGGGGGCCCTCAGCACAGATACGCAGTATTTT; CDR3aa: CASSQAGAGALSTDTQYF
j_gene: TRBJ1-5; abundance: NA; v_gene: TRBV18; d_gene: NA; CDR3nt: TGTGCCAGCTCAACAGGGACTAGCAATCAGCCCCAGCATTTT; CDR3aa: CASSTGTSNQPQHF
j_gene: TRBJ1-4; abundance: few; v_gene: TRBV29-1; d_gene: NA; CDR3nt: TGCAGCGTTGAAGATCGGGGCAGGGGAGGGGAAAAACTGTTTTTT; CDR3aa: CSVEDRGRGGEKLFF
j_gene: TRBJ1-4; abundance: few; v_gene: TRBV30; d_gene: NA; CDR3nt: TGTGCCTGGAGTGTACGATCTAGTGAAAAACTGTTTTTT; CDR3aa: CAWSVRSSEKLFF
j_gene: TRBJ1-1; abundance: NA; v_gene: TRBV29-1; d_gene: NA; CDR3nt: TGCAGCGCTCGTGGTGGGGTTGAAGCTTTCTTT; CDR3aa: CSARGGVEAFF
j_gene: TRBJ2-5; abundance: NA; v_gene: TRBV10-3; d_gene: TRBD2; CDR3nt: TGTGCCACCCTCGATAGCGGGGTTGAGACCCAGTACTTC; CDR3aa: CATLDSGVETQYF
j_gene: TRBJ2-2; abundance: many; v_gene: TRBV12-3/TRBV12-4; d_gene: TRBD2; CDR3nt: TGTGCCAGCAGTTTAGCTAGCGGGAGCTGGCAGCTGTTTTTT; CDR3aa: CASSLASGSWQLFF
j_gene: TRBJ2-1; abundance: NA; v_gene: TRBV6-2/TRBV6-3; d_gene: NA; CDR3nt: TGTGCCAGCAGTTACAGGGAAATAGCGGTTACTTACAATGAGCAGTTCTTC; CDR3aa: CASSYREIAVTYNEQFF
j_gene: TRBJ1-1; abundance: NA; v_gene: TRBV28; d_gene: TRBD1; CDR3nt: TGTGCCAGCAGTTTAGGGTATTCAGGGGGGTTAGTGAACACTGAAGCTTTCTTT; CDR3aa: CASSLGYSGGLVNTEAFF
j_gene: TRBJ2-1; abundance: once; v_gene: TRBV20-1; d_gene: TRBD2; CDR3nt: TGCAGTGCTAGGTTCCCTAGCGGGTACAATGAGCAGTTCTTC; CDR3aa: CSARFPSGYNEQFF
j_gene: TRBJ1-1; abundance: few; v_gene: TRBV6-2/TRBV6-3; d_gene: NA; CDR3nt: TGTGCCAGCGGTAGGTCGGCTGAAGCTTTCTTT; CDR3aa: CASGRSAEAFF
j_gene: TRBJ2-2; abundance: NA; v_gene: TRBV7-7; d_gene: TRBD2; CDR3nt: TGTGCTAGCACCCCGGGACTAGATCCCGGGGAGCTGTTTTTT; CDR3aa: CASTPGLDPGELFF
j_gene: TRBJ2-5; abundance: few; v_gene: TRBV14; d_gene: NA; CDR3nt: TGTGCCAGCAGCCAAGAGGAACGTAGGGGTCCCCAAGAGACCCAGTACTTC; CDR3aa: CASSQEERRGPQETQYF
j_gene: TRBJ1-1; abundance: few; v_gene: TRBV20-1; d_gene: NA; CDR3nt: TGCAGTGCACCCACAGGGTCGAACACTGAAGCTTTCTTT; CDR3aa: CSAPTGSNTEAFF
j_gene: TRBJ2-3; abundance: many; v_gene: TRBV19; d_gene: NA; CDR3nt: TGTGCCAGTAGTATTGACGGGTTAAGCACAGATACGCAGTATTTT; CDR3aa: CASSIDGLSTDTQYF
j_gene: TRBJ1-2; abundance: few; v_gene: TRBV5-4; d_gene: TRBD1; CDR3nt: TGTGCCAGCAGCTTGGTAGGGGGCCGCGGCTATGGCTACACCTTC; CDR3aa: CASSLVGGRGYGYTF
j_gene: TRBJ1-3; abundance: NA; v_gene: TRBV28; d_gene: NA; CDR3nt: TGTGCCAGCTTATCAGGGGGAAACACCATATATTTT; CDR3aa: CASLSGGNTIYF
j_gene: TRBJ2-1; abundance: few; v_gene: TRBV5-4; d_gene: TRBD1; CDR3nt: TGTGCCAGCAGCTTGGAGGGACAGGGGATATACAATGAGCAGTTCTTC; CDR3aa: CASSLEGQGIYNEQFF
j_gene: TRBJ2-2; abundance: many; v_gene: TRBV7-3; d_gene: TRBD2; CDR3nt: TGTGCCAGCAGCGCCGGGACTAGCGGGACAGTCGGGGAGCTGTTTTTT; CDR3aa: CASSAGTSGTVGELFF
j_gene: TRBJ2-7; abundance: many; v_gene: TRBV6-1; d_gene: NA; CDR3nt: TGTGCCAGCAGTGAAGCTGGCGGGCAGGACGAGCAGTACTTC; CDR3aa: CASSEAGGQDEQYF
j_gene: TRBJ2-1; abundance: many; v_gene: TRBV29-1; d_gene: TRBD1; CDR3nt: TGCAGCTTCCGACAGGGAGTGGGCAATGAGCAGTTCTTC; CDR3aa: CSFRQGVGNEQFF
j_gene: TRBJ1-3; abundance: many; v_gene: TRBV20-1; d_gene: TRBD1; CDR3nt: TGCAGTGCTAGAGTTGAGACAGGGGGAAACACCATATATTTT; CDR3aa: CSARVETGGNTIYF
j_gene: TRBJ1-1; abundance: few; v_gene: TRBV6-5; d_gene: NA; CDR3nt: TGTGCCAGCAGTTACTCGCTCGTGTTGAACACTGAAGCTTTCTTT; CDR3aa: CASSYSLVLNTEAFF